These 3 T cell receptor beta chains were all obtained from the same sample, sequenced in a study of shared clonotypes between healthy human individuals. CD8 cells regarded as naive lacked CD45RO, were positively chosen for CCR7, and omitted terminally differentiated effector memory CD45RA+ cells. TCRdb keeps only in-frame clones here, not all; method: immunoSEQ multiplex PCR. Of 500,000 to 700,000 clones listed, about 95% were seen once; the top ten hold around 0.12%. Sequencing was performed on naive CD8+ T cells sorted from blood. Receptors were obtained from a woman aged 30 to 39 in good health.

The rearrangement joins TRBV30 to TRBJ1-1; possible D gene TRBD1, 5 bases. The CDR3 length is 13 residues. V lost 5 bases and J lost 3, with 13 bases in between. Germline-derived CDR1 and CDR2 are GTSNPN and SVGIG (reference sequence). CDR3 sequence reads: CAWSGRGYTEAFF. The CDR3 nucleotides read TGTGCCTGGTCTGGGCGGGGGTACACTGAAGCTTTCTTT. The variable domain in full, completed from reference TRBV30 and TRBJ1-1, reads SQTIHQWPATLVQPVGSPLSLECTVEGTSNPNLYWYRQAAGRGLQLLFYSVGIGQISSEVPQNLSASRPQDRQFILSSKKLLLSDSGFYLCAWSGRGYTEAFFGQGTRLTVV.

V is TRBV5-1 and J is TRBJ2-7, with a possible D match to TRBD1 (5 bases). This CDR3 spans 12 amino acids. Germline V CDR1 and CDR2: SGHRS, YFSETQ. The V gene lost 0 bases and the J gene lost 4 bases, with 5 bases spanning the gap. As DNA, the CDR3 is TGCGCCAGCAGCTTGGGACAGTACGAGCAGTACTTC. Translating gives CASSLGQYEQYF. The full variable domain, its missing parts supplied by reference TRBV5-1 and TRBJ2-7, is KAGVTQTPRYLIKTRGQQVTLSCSPISGHRSVSWYQQTPGQGLQFLFEYFSETQRNKGNFPGRFSGRQFSNSRSEMNVSTLELGDSALYLCASSLGQYEQYFGPGTRLTVT.

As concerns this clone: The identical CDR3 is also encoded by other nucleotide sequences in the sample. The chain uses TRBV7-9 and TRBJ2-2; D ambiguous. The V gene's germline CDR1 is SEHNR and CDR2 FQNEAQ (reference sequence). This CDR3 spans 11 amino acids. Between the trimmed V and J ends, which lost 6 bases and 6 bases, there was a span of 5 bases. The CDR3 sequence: CASSPSGELFF. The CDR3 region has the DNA TGTGCCAGCAGTCCCTCCGGGGAGCTGTTTTTT.